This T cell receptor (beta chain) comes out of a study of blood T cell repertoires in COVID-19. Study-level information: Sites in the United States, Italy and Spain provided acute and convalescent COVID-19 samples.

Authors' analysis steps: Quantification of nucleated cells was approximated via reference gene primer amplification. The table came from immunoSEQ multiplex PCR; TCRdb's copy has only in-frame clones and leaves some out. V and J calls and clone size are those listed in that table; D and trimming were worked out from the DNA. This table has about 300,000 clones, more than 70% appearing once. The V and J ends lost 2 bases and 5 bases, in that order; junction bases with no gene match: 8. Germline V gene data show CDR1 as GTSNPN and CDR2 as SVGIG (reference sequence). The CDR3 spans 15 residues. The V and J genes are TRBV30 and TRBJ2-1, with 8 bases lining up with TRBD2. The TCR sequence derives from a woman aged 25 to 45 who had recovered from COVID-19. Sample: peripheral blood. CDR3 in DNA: TGTGCCTGGAGTACTGGACTAGCTCGAAACAATGAGCAGTTCTTC. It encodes CAWSTGLARNNEQFF.